The 25 T cell receptor beta chains presented below share a single source sample, sequenced in a study of CD8 T cells in Susac syndrome. It was with random hexamers that roughly 0.45 to 1 ug RNA was reverse transcribed. From the immunoSEQ multiplex PCR reads, TCRdb called clonotypes with MiXCR, one entry per CDR3 protein. The sample records roughly 190,000 distinct CDR3 sequences, approximately 95% being singletons. The sequenced sample consisted of CD8+ T cells from PBMCs. The origin of the receptors is a human donor with Susac syndrome.

The chain joins TRBV28 to TRBJ2-5; TRBD2 matches at 10 bases. V shed 4 bases, J shed 5 bases, and the junction held 10 bases outside the gene matches. There are 16 residues in the CDR3. CDR1 and CDR2 from the germline V gene are MDHEN and SYDVKM. CDR3 sequence reads: CASSSKKREGQETQYF. As DNA, the CDR3 is TGTGCCAGCAGTTCAAAAAAGCGGGAGGGCCAGGAGACCCAGTACTTC.

The V call is TRBV20-1, the J call TRBJ2-3, with TRBD2 matching 8 bases. CDR3 length: 14 residues. Germline values: CDR1 DFQATT, CDR2 SNEGSKA (reference sequence). The V gene end was trimmed by 5 bases and the J gene end by 2 bases; junction bases not matched to a gene: 6. For the CDR3, the DNA is TGCAGTGCTGCCGGGACTAGATACACAGATACGCAGTATTTT. Encoded protein: CSAAGTRYTDTQYF.

This chain joins TRBV11-2 and TRBJ1-1; 7 bases align to TRBD1. The CDR3 has 14 residues. Germline loops: CDR1 SGHAT, CDR2 FQNNGV. V lost 1 base to trimming and J lost 7 bases; unmatched junction nucleotides: 6. The CDR3 protein is CASSLGVGQFEAFF. The CDR3 DNA is TGTGCCAGCAGCTTAGGTGTGGGACAGTTTGAAGCTTTCTTT.

The chain employs TRBV12-5 and TRBJ1-1, with no clear D. This CDR3 is built from 11 residues. V was cut by 3 bases and J by 8 bases, with 7 bases left in between. The germline CDR1 and CDR2 sequences are LGHNT and FRNRAP. The CDR3 nucleotides are TGTGCTAGTGGTTTCCTGGGAGAAGCTTTCTTT. Amino acid sequence: CASGFLGEAFF.

The chain employs TRBV6-1 and TRBJ2-3; the D is unclear. The V and J ends lost 1 base and 2 bases respectively, with 7 bases between them. The CDR3 is made up of 14 amino acids. Germline V gene data show CDR1 as MNHNS and CDR2 as SASEGT. The CDR3 loop reads CASSEERNTDTQYF. The CDR3 nucleotides read TGTGCCAGCAGTGAAGAAAGGAACACAGATACGCAGTATTTT.

The chain carries TRBV19 and TRBJ1-1; D ambiguous. The V and J ends lost 2 bases and 6 bases respectively, with 10 bases between them. This CDR3 spans 13 amino acids. The germline CDR1 and CDR2 sequences are LNHDA and SQIVND (reference sequence). CDR3 region: CASSINQQPEAFF. The CDR3, as DNA: TGTGCCAGTAGTATAAACCAACAGCCTGAAGCTTTCTTT.

Here the CDR3 reads CASSISGAVAKNIQYF. CDR3 bases: TGTGCCAGTAGTATATCGGGGGCTGTTGCCAAAAACATTCAGTACTTC. This chain joins TRBV19 and TRBJ2-4, with D possibly called TRBD1 or TRBD2 (6 bases each). Germline V gene data show CDR1 as LNHDA and CDR2 as SQIVND (reference sequence). Trimming removed 2 bases at V and 1 base at J, with 12 bases between. The CDR3 sequence is 16 residues long.

The rearrangement joins TRBV15 to TRBJ2-5; D possibly corresponds to TRBD1 (6 bases). Trimming shortened V by 3 bases and J by 2 bases, and 10 bases separated the two germline ends. CDR1 is LNHNV, CDR2 YYDKDF, per germline (reference sequence). The CDR3 sequence is 14 residues long. The CDR3 DNA sequence: TGTGCCACCAGCAGGTACGGGACACAAGAGACCCAGTACTTC. It encodes CATSRYGTQETQYF.

This chain connects TRBV12-3 or TRBV12-4 to TRBJ1-5; D not certain. The CDR3 covers 15 residues. Trimming took 0 bases from V and 8 from J, leaving 14 bases between them. This chain's CDR3 is CASSLAERALEPQHF. CDR3 coding DNA: TGTGCCAGCAGTTTAGCGGAGAGGGCGTTGGAGCCCCAGCATTTT.

V is TRBV3-1 and J is TRBJ2-1, with 7 bases aligning to TRBD1. This CDR3 region has 18 residues. V lost 0 bases and J lost 3; bases outside the gene matches: 11. Per the germline V gene, CDR1 is LGHDT and CDR2 is YNNKEL (reference sequence). CDR3 sequence: CASSQERQGSFGYNEQFF. The CDR3 region has the DNA TGTGCCAGCAGCCAAGAGCGACAGGGATCATTTGGCTACAATGAGCAGTTCTTC.

The rearrangement uses TRBV4-2 and TRBJ2-3; TRBD2 matches at 8 bases. The CDR3 runs 14 residues. The V segment lost 3 bases and the J segment 6 bases; nucleotides outside the gene matches: 5. Looked up from germline, CDR1 is LGHNA and CDR2 is YNFKEQ. The CDR3 nucleotides are TGTGCCAGCAGCCACGTAGCGGGGTCCGATACGCAGTATTTT. Its translation is CASSHVAGSDTQYF.

This clonotype is a singleton in its sample. The rearrangement uses TRBV12-3 or TRBV12-4 and TRBJ1-1; D gene uncertain. The CDR3 has 18 residues. The ends were cut back, 3 bases at V and 1 base at J, with 21 bases in the middle. CDR3 residues: CASSLALWYRGKNTEAFF. CDR3 in DNA: TGTGCCAGCAGTTTGGCTCTCTGGTATCGTGGAAAGAACACTGAAGCTTTCTTT.

This chain uses TRBV29-1 with TRBJ2-5; D call uncertain. The CDR3 covers 10 residues. V was cut by 5 bases and J by 3 bases, with 4 bases left in between. CDR1 is SQVTM, CDR2 ANQGSEA, per germline. The CDR3 sequence is CSVMEETQYF. In DNA form, the CDR3 reads TGCAGCGTTATGGAAGAGACCCAGTACTTC.

This chain links TRBV3-1 with TRBJ1-1; D is undetermined. The CDR3 spans 14 residues. Germline-derived CDR1 and CDR2 are LGHDT and YNNKEL (reference sequence). V was cut by 1 base and J by 1 base, with 7 bases left in between. CDR3 region: CASSQGWGNTEAFF. The CDR3 DNA reads as TGTGCCAGCAGCCAAGGGTGGGGGAACACTGAAGCTTTCTTT. The complete variable domain, with remaining parts taken from reference TRBV3-1 and TRBJ1-1, reads DTAVSQTPKYLVTQMGNDKSIKCEQNLGHDTMYWYKQDSKKFLKIMFSYNNKELIINETVPNRFSPKSPDKAHLNLHINSLELGDSAVYFCASSQGWGNTEAFFGQGTRLTVV.

V usage is TRBV13 and J usage is TRBJ1-1; 8 bases are shared with TRBD1. The germline CDR1 and CDR2 sequences are PRHDT and FYEKMQ (reference sequence). Trimming took 8 bases from V and 4 from J; bases not matched to a gene: 9. This CDR3 comprises 14 residues. The CDR3 bases are TGTGCCAGCGGAGCACAGGGGGTAGGCACTGAAGCTTTCTTT. It codes for CASGAQGVGTEAFF.

This chain uses TRBV12-3 or TRBV12-4 with TRBJ1-5, with D maybe TRBD1 (5 bases). This CDR3 has 14 residues. With 7 bases removed from V and 2 bases from J, the gap between germline ends came to 12 bases. DNA for the CDR3: TGTGCCAGCACAGATCAGGGCGGCAATCAGCCCCAGCATTTT. Amino acids: CASTDQGGNQPQHF.

This chain links TRBV3-1 with TRBJ1-2; D possibly corresponds to TRBD1 (6 bases). Trimming shortened V by 5 bases and J by 6 bases, and 19 bases separated the two germline ends. The germline V gene has CDR1 LGHDT and CDR2 YNNKEL (reference sequence). The CDR3 covers 15 residues. CDR3 DNA sequence: TGTGCCAGCAGCGACGAGGGGGTCCGGATTCATGGCTACACCTTC. Amino acid sequence: CASSDEGVRIHGYTF.

The chain joins TRBV7-3 to TRBJ1-1; D call uncertain. Trimming stripped 5 bases from V and 2 bases from J, with 9 bases between. This CDR3 spans 13 amino acids. CDR1 SGHTA and CDR2 FQGTGA come from the germline V gene. Here the CDR3 reads CASSQDGNTEAFF. The CDR3 nucleotides are TGTGCCAGCAGCCAGGACGGAAACACTGAAGCTTTCTTT. Complete variable domain (other parts from reference TRBV7-3 and TRBJ1-1): GAGVSQTPSNKVTEKGKYVELRCDPISGHTALYWYRQSLGQGPEFLIYFQGTGAADDSGLPNDRFFAVRPEGSVSTLKIQRTERGDSAVYLCASSQDGNTEAFFGQGTRLTVV.

This clonotype was counted a few times. CDR3 loop: CASSSRTGSYEQYF. The CDR3 nucleotides read TGTGCCAGCAGTTCCAGAACAGGGTCCTACGAGCAGTACTTC. V usage is TRBV27 and J usage is TRBJ2-7; maybe TRBD1 (6 bases). Trimming shortened V by 4 bases and J by 1 base, and 11 bases separated the two germline ends. The CDR3 has 14 residues. Germline V lookup: CDR1 MNHEY, CDR2 SMNVEV (reference sequence).

V gene TRBV25-1 combines with J gene TRBJ2-7, with D hard to call. The CDR3 runs 12 residues. CDR1 and CDR2 from the germline V gene are MGHDK and SYGVNS. Deletions cut 4 bases from V and 3 bases from J, with 7 bases between. The CDR3 region is CASSVVDYEQYF. CDR3 coding DNA: TGTGCCAGCAGTGTAGTGGACTACGAGCAGTACTTC.

The rearrangement uses TRBV10-1 and TRBJ2-2, with D possibly TRBD2 on 5 matching bases. This CDR3 is 14 amino acids long. CDR1 and CDR2 from the germline V gene are WNHNN and SYGVQD (reference sequence). V was trimmed by 5 bases and J by 2 bases, leaving 9 bases between them. CDR3: CASSLGRNTGELFF. The CDR3 DNA reads as TGCGCCAGCAGTCTGGGGAGAAACACCGGGGAGCTGTTTTTT.

The table lists this clonotype with a count of one. The rearrangement uses TRBV15 and TRBJ2-1; D unclear. CDR3 size: 12 residues. The V end was cut by 2 bases, the J end by 4 bases, with 3 bases between. CDR1 is LNHNV and CDR2 is YYDKDF in the germline V gene (reference sequence). The CDR3 protein is CATSRLYNEQFF. CDR3 nucleotides: TGTGCCACCAGCAGACTTTACAATGAGCAGTTCTTC. The full variable domain, rest sourced from reference TRBV15 and TRBJ2-1, is DAMVIQNPRYQVTQFGKPVTLSCSQTLNHNVMYWYQQKSSQAPKLLFHYYDKDFNNEADTPDNFQSRRPNTSFCFLDIRSPGLGDTAMYLCATSRLYNEQFFGPGTRLTVL.

The chain uses TRBV5-4 and TRBJ2-7; 7 positions agree with TRBD2. Germline trimming cut 3 bases from V and 3 bases from J; bases unmatched to any gene: 9. CDR3 size: 15 residues. CDR1 and CDR2 from the germline V gene are SGHNT and YYREEE (reference sequence). DNA of the CDR3: TGTGCCAGCAGCTCCGGGACTACTAACCTCTACGAGCAGTACTTC. Its translation is CASSSGTTNLYEQYF.

The rearrangement links TRBV28 to TRBJ1-4; 9 bases align to TRBD1. The V gene's germline CDR1 is MDHEN and CDR2 SYDVKM. Trimming removed 6 bases from V and 7 bases from J; junction bases left unmatched: 6. CDR3 size: 14 residues. The CDR3 DNA reads TGTGCCAGCAGGGGACAGGGACGAAGTGAAAAACTGTTTTTT. It encodes CASRGQGRSEKLFF.

The V call is TRBV2, the J call TRBJ2-2; D gene uncertain. CDR3 length: 13 residues. The V end lost 4 bases, the J end lost 2 bases, and 5 bases lay between the germline ends. Per the germline V gene, CDR1 is SNHLY and CDR2 is FYNNEI. The CDR3: CASSGLNTGELFF. Here the CDR3 DNA reads TGTGCCAGCAGTGGGCTAAACACCGGGGAGCTGTTTTTT.